This paragraph covers one TCR beta chain sequence. Antigen specificity is unknown. The record originates from a study of shared clonotypes between healthy human individuals. Whole-study results and caveats: Clonotype sharing among donors, it was expected, would be affected by sequencing depth.

This CDR3 region has 16 residues. Germline CDR1 reads LGHNA; CDR2 reads YNFKEQ. With 0 bases removed from V and 0 bases from J, the gap between germline ends came to 6 bases. Per sorted-subset replicate PCR, input was 150 to 250 ng DNA, representing around 29,000 T cell genomes. The table came from immunoSEQ multiplex PCR; TCRdb's copy has only in-frame clones and leaves some out. Altogether 950,000 to 1,100,000 clones are present, about 75% being singletons, with the ten largest covering less than 1.5%. This receptor was obtained from a man aged 18-30 years in good health. Sequenced material: memory CD4+ T cells sorted from blood. Specified subset: CD45RA-negative fraction. The chain joins TRBV4-2 to TRBJ2-6; D not certain. The CDR3 spells CASSQDRGSGANVLTF. Here the CDR3 DNA reads TGTGCCAGCAGCCAAGATCGAGGCTCTGGGGCCAACGTCCTGACTTTC.